Following are 29 T cell receptor beta chains from one sample sequenced in a study of CD8+ T cells in alopecia areata (dated by TCRdb to the late 2010s). Per the publication, the time point label means: baseline before oral tofacitinib. Libraries were prepared through the immunoSEQ multiplex PCR assay. RNA was extracted from all samples and reverse transcribed into cDNA, which served as template for TCR sequencing. In its TCRdb copy, this immuneACCESS table keeps in-frame sequences only and misses some clones. Where compared with another copy, unresolved V genes explain less than half of these, and the others have no known cause. This sample holds over 100,000 clones; 45% to 50% were observed only once. Together, the top ten hold 18% of the sample. The sample here was CD8+ T cells sorted from blood, taken at week 0. These receptors all come from a human donor with alopecia areata.

V gene TRBV19 combines with J gene TRBJ1-1; the D gene is possibly TRBD1 (5 bases). Germline CDR1 reads LNHDA; CDR2 reads SQIVND (reference sequence). CDR3 length: 12 amino acids. The V end lost 7 bases, the J end lost 7 bases, and 13 bases lay between the germline ends. The DNA for the CDR3 is TGTGCCAGTAATCCACCGGGACTTGAAGCTTTCTTT. Translation: CASNPPGLEAFF.

The chain has TRBV15 and TRBJ2-5; D possibly corresponds to TRBD1 (5 bases). There are 15 residues in the CDR3. From germline, CDR1 is LNHNV and CDR2 YYDKDF (reference sequence). With 0 bases removed from V and 3 bases from J, the gap between germline ends came to 11 bases. The CDR3, as DNA: TGTGCCACCAGCAGAGAAGTCGCCAGGGAAGAGACCCAGTACTTC. This encodes CATSREVAREETQYF.

The rearrangement uses TRBV13 and TRBJ2-5; 9 bases match TRBD2. From germline, CDR1 is PRHDT and CDR2 FYEKMQ (reference sequence). V was pared by 2 bases and J by 5 bases, with 9 bases of the junction left unmatched. The CDR3 loop spans 16 amino acids. The CDR3 nucleotides read TGTGCCAGCAGCTTAAGCGGAGCTAGCGGGGTTGAGACCCAGTACTTC. Protein sequence: CASSLSGASGVETQYF. The complete variable domain, with remaining parts taken from reference TRBV13 and TRBJ2-5, reads AAGVIQSPRHLIKEKRETATLKCYPIPRHDTVYWYQQGPGQDPQFLISFYEKMQSDKGSIPDRFSAQQFSDYHSELNMSSLELGDSALYFCASSLSGASGVETQYFGPGTRLLVL.

The genes are TRBV30 and TRBJ1-2, with a tentative D call TRBD1 (6 bases). V was pared by 3 bases and J by 1 base, with 15 bases between. CDR1 is GTSNPN, CDR2 SVGIG, per germline (reference sequence). This CDR3 is 15 amino acids long. The CDR3 is CAWRTTRGYNYGYTF. The CDR3 DNA reads TGTGCCTGGAGGACGACCAGGGGATATAACTATGGCTACACCTTC.

The chain combines TRBV29-1 with TRBJ2-1; D possibly corresponds to TRBD1 (6 bases). This CDR3 is 13 amino acids long. Trimming left V 0 bases short and J 12 bases short, with 15 bases between. Germline CDR1 reads SQVTM; CDR2 reads ANQGSEA. This CDR3 reads CSVEDLQGQGQFF. In DNA, the CDR3 is TGCAGCGTTGAAGATCTACAGGGTCAAGGGCAGTTCTTC.

This clone showed up just a few times. The chain combines TRBV28 with TRBJ2-7; D perhaps matches TRBD1 (6 bases). The CDR3 contains 13 residues. Germline V gene data show CDR1 as MDHEN and CDR2 as SYDVKM. V was pared by 2 bases and J by 2 bases, with 7 bases between. The CDR3 loop is CASSLQGTYEQYF. In nucleotides, the CDR3 is TGTGCCAGCAGTTTACAGGGGACCTACGAGCAGTACTTC.

There are a few counts of this clone. The rearrangement joins TRBV2 to TRBJ1-2, with 10 bases fitting TRBD1. Germline V gene data show CDR1 as SNHLY and CDR2 as FYNNEI. V gave up 11 bases and J gave up 8 bases; unmatched junction bases: 8. The CDR3 runs to 12 residues. In nucleotides, the CDR3 is TGTGCCCGTAGAGGACAGGGGGACGGCTACACCTTC. Residues: CARRGQGDGYTF.

This clone appeared a few times. The chain employs TRBV29-1 and TRBJ1-2; the D gene is possibly TRBD1 (6 bases). The CDR3 extends over 16 amino acids. The germline CDR1 and CDR2 sequences are SQVTM and ANQGSEA. Trimming removed 6 bases at V and 1 base at J, with 21 bases between. CDR3 amino acids: CSVAGTPYGNNYGYTF. For the CDR3, the DNA is TGCAGCGTCGCCGGGACACCATACGGGAATAACTATGGCTACACCTTC.

This chain connects TRBV5-1 to TRBJ2-6; 11 bases agree with TRBD1. From germline, CDR1 is SGHRS and CDR2 YFSETQ. The V segment lost 5 bases and the J segment 2 bases; nucleotides outside the gene matches: 6. The CDR3 runs to 17 residues. CDR3 in amino acids: CASRMDRGRTGANVLTF. DNA for the CDR3: TGCGCCAGCAGGATGGACAGGGGGCGGACTGGGGCCAACGTCCTGACTTTC.

This clone was counted once. V usage is TRBV6-1 and J usage is TRBJ1-2, with D uncertain. The CDR3 covers 13 residues. Germline values: CDR1 MNHNS, CDR2 SASEGT. V lost 0 bases and J lost 4, with 6 bases in between. The CDR3 loop is CASSEAGGYGYTF. CDR3 in DNA: TGTGCCAGCAGTGAAGCGGGAGGCTATGGCTACACCTTC.

The chain is built from TRBV7-3 and TRBJ2-3; D gene uncertain. V dropped 1 base and J dropped 2 bases, with 10 bases sitting between them. Germline assignment: CDR1 SGHTA and CDR2 FQGTGA. The CDR3 has 15 residues. CDR3 in amino acids: CASSLIPGTTDTQYF. CDR3 coding DNA: TGTGCCAGCAGCTTAATACCAGGAACCACAGATACGCAGTATTTT.

This clone appeared a single time. J is TRBJ2-2 and V is TRBV9, with unresolved D. Germline loops: CDR1 SGDLS, CDR2 YYNGEE. Trimming took 1 base from V and 1 from J, leaving 8 bases between them. The CDR3 consists of 15 residues. Here the CDR3 reads CASSVWKKNTGELFF. CDR3 nucleotides: TGTGCCAGCAGCGTATGGAAGAAGAACACCGGGGAGCTGTTTTTT.

The gene calls are TRBV6-1 and TRBJ2-7; a weak D match, TRBD1 (6 bases). The CDR3 has 13 amino acids. From germline, CDR1 is MNHNS and CDR2 SASEGT. The V end was cut by 5 bases, the J end by 3 bases, with 11 bases between. The CDR3 DNA follows: TGTGCCAGCAGTTCCCGGGACAACTACGAGCAGTACTTC. Translated, it gives CASSSRDNYEQYF.

This clone has more than one count but fewer than ten. The J gene is TRBJ2-1, the V gene TRBV19, with TRBD2 identical over 9 bases. Germline trimming cut 1 base from V and 7 bases from J; bases unmatched to any gene: 8. Germline values: CDR1 LNHDA, CDR2 SQIVND (reference sequence). CDR3 length: 16 amino acids. As DNA, the CDR3 is TGTGCCAGTAGTATAGTGTCCAGCGGGGGGATTAATGAGCAGTTCTTC. Translating gives CASSIVSSGGINEQFF.

In the case of this clone: The same CDR3 can be traced to other DNA sequences in this sample. V usage is TRBV25-1 and J usage is TRBJ2-1; TRBD1 is a possible D gene (6 bases). The CDR3 extends over 11 amino acids. The V end lost 6 bases, the J end lost 9 bases, and 9 bases lay between the germline ends. CDR1 and CDR2 from the germline V gene are MGHDK and SYGVNS. CDR3 region: CASSLGGEQFF. The CDR3 bases are TGTGCCAGCAGCCTAGGGGGTGAGCAGTTCTTC.

The chain uses TRBV6-5 and TRBJ1-5; the D gene is possibly TRBD1 (5 bases). Germline loops: CDR1 MNHEY, CDR2 SVGAGI. The length of the CDR3 is 13 residues. Trimming stripped 7 bases from V and 6 bases from J, with 13 bases between. This CDR3 reads CASIGAGTQPQHF. The CDR3 coding sequence is TGTGCCAGCATAGGGGCAGGGACTCAGCCCCAGCATTTT.

The chain is built from TRBV30 and TRBJ1-1; TRBD1 might be the D (5 bases). Germline V lookup: CDR1 GTSNPN, CDR2 SVGIG (reference sequence). The CDR3 covers 13 residues. V dropped 2 bases and J dropped 6 bases, with 13 bases sitting between them. The chain's CDR3 is CAWSRGVIAEAFF. As DNA, the CDR3 is TGTGCCTGGAGTCGGGGGGTTATCGCTGAAGCTTTCTTT.

The rearrangement uses TRBV27 and TRBJ1-1, with a tentative D call TRBD1 (5 bases). V lost 2 bases and J 1 base, leaving 11 bases between the germline ends. Germline V lookup: CDR1 MNHEY, CDR2 SMNVEV (reference sequence). This CDR3 is built from 15 residues. The CDR3 reads CASSLAGFGNTEAFF. The DNA of the CDR3 is TGTGCCAGCAGTTTAGCAGGGTTTGGGAACACTGAAGCTTTCTTT.

The chain combines TRBV30 with TRBJ1-1; no clear D. Germline V gene data show CDR1 as GTSNPN and CDR2 as SVGIG (reference sequence). V lost 4 bases to trimming and J lost 6 bases, with 9 bases between them. The CDR3 is made up of 11 amino acids. The CDR3: CAWNTGAEAFF. In nucleotides, the CDR3 is TGTGCCTGGAACACGGGTGCTGAAGCTTTCTTT. The entire variable domain, with the rest obtained from reference TRBV30 and TRBJ1-1, is as follows: SQTIHQWPATLVQPVGSPLSLECTVEGTSNPNLYWYRQAAGRGLQLLFYSVGIGQISSEVPQNLSASRPQDRQFILSSKKLLLSDSGFYLCAWNTGAEAFFGQGTRLTVV.

This clone was recorded a few times. V is TRBV29-1 and J is TRBJ2-7; 8 nucleotides agree with TRBD1. V shed 1 base, J shed 6 bases, and the junction held 2 bases outside the gene matches. The germline gives CDR1 SQVTM, CDR2 ANQGSEA. The CDR3 is made up of 12 amino acids. This CDR3 is CSVEGDRGEQYF. In DNA, the CDR3 is TGCAGCGTTGAAGGAGACAGGGGCGAGCAGTACTTC.

The gene calls are TRBV14 and TRBJ1-2, with D uncertain. Per the germline V gene, CDR1 is SGHDN and CDR2 is FVKESK. This CDR3 is 13 amino acids long. V was cut by 0 bases and J by 8 bases, with 10 bases left in between. In DNA form, the CDR3 reads TGTGCCAGCAGCCAAGATGCCATCCGGGGCTACACCTTC. Translated, it gives CASSQDAIRGYTF.

The rearrangement links TRBV9 to TRBJ1-5, with D possibly matching TRBD1 (6 bases). With 4 bases removed from V and 0 bases from J, the gap between germline ends came to 11 bases. The CDR3 consists of 15 residues. Germline CDR1 SGDLS, CDR2 YYNGEE. The CDR3 here is CASSPGQYSNQPQHF. The CDR3 nucleotides read TGTGCCAGCAGCCCAGGACAGTATAGCAATCAGCCCCAGCATTTT. Complete variable domain (other parts from reference TRBV9 and TRBJ1-5): DSGVTQTPKHLITATGQRVTLRCSPRSGDLSVYWYQQSLDQGLQFLIQYYNGEERAKGNILERFSAQQFPDLHSELNLSSLELGDSALYFCASSPGQYSNQPQHFGDGTRLSIL.

This clone was found once. The V gene is TRBV13, the J gene TRBJ2-7, with a possible D match to TRBD1 (6 bases). This CDR3 is built from 14 residues. Between the trimmed V and J ends, which lost 2 bases and 4 bases, there was a span of 12 bases. The germline V gene has CDR1 PRHDT and CDR2 FYEKMQ (reference sequence). DNA of the CDR3: TGTGCCAGCAGCTTATTGGGGGCGAGATACGAGCAGTACTTC. Translated: CASSLLGARYEQYF. Full variable domain (remainder filled in from reference TRBV13 and TRBJ2-7): AAGVIQSPRHLIKEKRETATLKCYPIPRHDTVYWYQQGPGQDPQFLISFYEKMQSDKGSIPDRFSAQQFSDYHSELNMSSLELGDSALYFCASSLLGARYEQYFGPGTRLTVT.

In this sample, this clone turned up a few times. The chain is built from TRBV19 and TRBJ2-7; D is unresolved. Germline V gene lookup returns CDR1 LNHDA and CDR2 SQIVND (reference sequence). V lost 3 bases to trimming and J lost 0 bases, with 6 bases between them. This CDR3 is built from 13 residues. CDR3 nucleotides: TGTGCCAGTAGTATGACCTTCTCCTACGAGCAGTACTTC. Protein product: CASSMTFSYEQYF. The whole variable domain, filled in from reference TRBV19 and TRBJ2-7, reads DGGITQSPKYLFRKEGQNVTLSCEQNLNHDAMYWYRQDPGQGLRLIYYSQIVNDFQKGDIAEGYSVSREKKESFPLTVTSAQKNPTAFYLCASSMTFSYEQYFGPGTRLTVT.

The chain carries TRBV5-4 and TRBJ2-7, with 8 bases identical to TRBD1. This CDR3 contains 13 residues. V lost 2 bases and J lost 3; bases outside the gene matches: 1. The germline V gene has CDR1 SGHNT and CDR2 YYREEE (reference sequence). This chain's CDR3 is CASSFGTGYEQYF. The CDR3 nucleotides are TGTGCCAGCAGCTTTGGGACAGGCTACGAGCAGTACTTC.

V gene TRBV29-1 combines with J gene TRBJ2-6; D not certain. Trimming took off 1 base at V and 0 bases at J, with 7 bases between the two ends. CDR1 is SQVTM, CDR2 ANQGSEA, per germline. The CDR3 contains 15 residues. The CDR3 bases are TGCAGCGTTGAAGGCGACGACTCTGGGGCCAACGTCCTGACTTTC. The encoded protein is CSVEGDDSGANVLTF.

The chain carries TRBV29-1 and TRBJ2-1, with D tentatively TRBD2 (6 bases). Trimming stripped 1 base from V and 1 base from J, with 11 bases between. The CDR3 length is 15 residues. CDR1 is SQVTM, CDR2 ANQGSEA, per germline. DNA of the CDR3: TGCAGCGTTGAAGGGAGGAGGGATTCCTACAATGAGCAGTTCTTC. This sequence encodes CSVEGRRDSYNEQFF.

In this sample, this clone turned up a few times. The rearrangement uses TRBV5-1 and TRBJ2-6; TRBD1 might be the D (5 bases). Deletions cut 0 bases from V and 2 bases from J, with 6 bases between. Germline V gene lookup returns CDR1 SGHRS and CDR2 YFSETQ. The CDR3 covers 15 residues. CDR3 bases: TGCGCCAGCAGCTTGGCAGGGACTGGGGCCAACGTCCTGACTTTC. Its protein is CASSLAGTGANVLTF.

The genes are TRBV5-1 and TRBJ2-1; D perhaps matches TRBD1 (6 bases). The V end lost 2 bases, the J end lost 4 bases, and 19 bases lay between the germline ends. The CDR3 loop spans 17 amino acids. The germline gives CDR1 SGHRS, CDR2 YFSETQ. CDR3 DNA sequence: TGCGCCAGCAGCTTTGGGCCGGCAGGGGCTGGTTACAATGAGCAGTTCTTC. Its translation: CASSFGPAGAGYNEQFF.